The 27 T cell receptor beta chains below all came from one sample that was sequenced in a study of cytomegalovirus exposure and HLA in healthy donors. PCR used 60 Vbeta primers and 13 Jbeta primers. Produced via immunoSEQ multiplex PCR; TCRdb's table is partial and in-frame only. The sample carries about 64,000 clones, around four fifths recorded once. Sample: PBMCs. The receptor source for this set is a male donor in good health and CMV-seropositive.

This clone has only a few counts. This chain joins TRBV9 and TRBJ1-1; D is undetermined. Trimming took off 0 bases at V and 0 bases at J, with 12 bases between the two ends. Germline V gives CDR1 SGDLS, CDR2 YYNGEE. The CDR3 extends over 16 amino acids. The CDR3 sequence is CASSVATGDMNTEAFF. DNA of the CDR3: TGTGCCAGCAGCGTAGCTACGGGAGATATGAACACTGAAGCTTTCTTT.

This CDR3 is CASSRTGGNSPLHF. The CDR3, as DNA: TGCGCCAGCAGTAGGACAGGGGGGAACTCACCCCTCCACTTT. The rearrangement uses TRBV5-1 and TRBJ1-6; 10 nucleotides align to TRBD1. The CDR3 spans 14 residues. J lost 10 bases, V lost 5 bases, and 6 bases had no gene match. From germline, CDR1 is SGHRS and CDR2 YFSETQ.

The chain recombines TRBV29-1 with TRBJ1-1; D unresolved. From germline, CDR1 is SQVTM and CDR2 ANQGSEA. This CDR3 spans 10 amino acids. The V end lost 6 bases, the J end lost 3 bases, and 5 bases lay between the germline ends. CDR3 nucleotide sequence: TGCAGCGTCCAATACACTGAAGCTTTCTTT. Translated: CSVQYTEAFF. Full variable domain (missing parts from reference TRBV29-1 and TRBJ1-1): SAVISQKPSRDICQRGTSLTIQCQVDSQVTMMFWYRQQPGQSLTLIATANQGSEATYESGFVIDKFPISRPNLTFSTLTVSNMSPEDSSIYLCSVQYTEAFFGQGTRLTVV.

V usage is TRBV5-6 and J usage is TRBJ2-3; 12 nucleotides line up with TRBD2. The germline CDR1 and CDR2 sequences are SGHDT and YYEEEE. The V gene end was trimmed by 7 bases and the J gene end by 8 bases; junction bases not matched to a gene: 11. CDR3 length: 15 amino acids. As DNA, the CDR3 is TGTGCCAGCGCCGAAACTAGCGGGGGGTGGGGTACGCAGTATTTT. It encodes CASAETSGGWGTQYF.

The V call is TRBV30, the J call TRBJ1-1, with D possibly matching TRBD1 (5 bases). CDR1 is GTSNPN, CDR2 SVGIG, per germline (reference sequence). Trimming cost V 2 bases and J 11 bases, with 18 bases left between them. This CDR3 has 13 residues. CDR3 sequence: CAWSRKGVLGAFF. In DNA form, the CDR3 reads TGTGCCTGGAGTAGAAAAGGGGTATTAGGCGCTTTCTTT. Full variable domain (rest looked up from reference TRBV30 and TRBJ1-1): SQTIHQWPATLVQPVGSPLSLECTVEGTSNPNLYWYRQAAGRGLQLLFYSVGIGQISSEVPQNLSASRPQDRQFILSSKKLLLSDSGFYLCAWSRKGVLGAFFGQGTRLTVV.

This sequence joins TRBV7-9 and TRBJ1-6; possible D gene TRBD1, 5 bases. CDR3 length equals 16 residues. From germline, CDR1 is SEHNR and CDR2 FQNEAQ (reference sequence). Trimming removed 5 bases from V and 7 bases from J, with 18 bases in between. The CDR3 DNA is TGTGCCAGCAGCCGGGAACCGGGACGGGGGAATTCACCCCTCCACTTT. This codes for CASSREPGRGNSPLHF. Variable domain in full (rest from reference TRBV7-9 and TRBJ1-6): DTGVSQNPRHKITKRGQNVTFRCDPISEHNRLYWYRQTLGQGPEFLTYFQNEAQLEKSRLLSDRFSAERPKGSFSTLEIQRTEQGDSAMYLCASSREPGRGNSPLHFGNGTRLTVT.

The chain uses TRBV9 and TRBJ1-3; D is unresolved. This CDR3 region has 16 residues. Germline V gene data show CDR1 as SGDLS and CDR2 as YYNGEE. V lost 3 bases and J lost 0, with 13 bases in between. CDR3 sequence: CASSAPGANSGNTIYF. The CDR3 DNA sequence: TGTGCCAGCAGCGCCCCTGGAGCCAACTCTGGAAACACCATATATTTT.

In DNA form, the CDR3 reads TGTGCCAGCAGTCCCCGAGGGGGCGGTGGTCAGACCCAGTACTTC. Its translation: CASSPRGGGGQTQYF. The V and J genes are TRBV28 and TRBJ2-5, with 7 positions matching TRBD1. CDR1 and CDR2 (germline): MDHEN, SYDVKM. The CDR3 is 15 amino acids. The V and J ends lost 5 bases and 6 bases, in that order; junction bases with no gene match: 12. Full variable domain (rest looked up from reference TRBV28 and TRBJ2-5): DVKVTQSSRYLVKRTGEKVFLECVQDMDHENMFWYRQDPGLGLRLIYFSYDVKMKEKGDIPEGYSVSREKKERFSLILESASTNQTSMYLCASSPRGGGGQTQYFGPGTRLLVL.

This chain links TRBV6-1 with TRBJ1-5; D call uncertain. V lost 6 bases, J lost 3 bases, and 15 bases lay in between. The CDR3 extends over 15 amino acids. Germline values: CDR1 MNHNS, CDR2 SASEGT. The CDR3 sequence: CASSAREGDNQPQHF. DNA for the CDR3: TGTGCCAGCAGCGCTAGGGAGGGCGACAATCAGCCCCAGCATTTT.

CDR3 residues: CASSLLAGPSTDTQYF. The CDR3 coding sequence is TGCGCCAGCAGCTTACTAGCGGGTCCTAGCACAGATACGCAGTATTTT. The V gene is TRBV4-1, the J gene TRBJ2-3; 9 nucleotides match TRBD2. V dropped 5 bases and J dropped 0; count of bases not matched to a gene: 6. Germline CDR1 MGHRA, CDR2 YSYEKL. This CDR3 contains 16 residues.

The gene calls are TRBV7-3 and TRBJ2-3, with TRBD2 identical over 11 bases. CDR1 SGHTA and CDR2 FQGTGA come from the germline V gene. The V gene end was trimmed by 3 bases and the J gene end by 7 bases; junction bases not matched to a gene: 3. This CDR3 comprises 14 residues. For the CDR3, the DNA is TGTGCCAGCAGCTTTAGCGGGGGGGAGAATACGCAGTATTTT. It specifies CASSFSGGENTQYF.

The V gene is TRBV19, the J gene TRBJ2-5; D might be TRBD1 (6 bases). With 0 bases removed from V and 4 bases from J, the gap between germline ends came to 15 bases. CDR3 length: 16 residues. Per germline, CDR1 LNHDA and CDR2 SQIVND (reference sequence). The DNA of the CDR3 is TGTGCCAGTAGTATAGAAGGCGCAGGGGTTCGAGAGACCCAGTACTTC. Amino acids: CASSIEGAGVRETQYF.

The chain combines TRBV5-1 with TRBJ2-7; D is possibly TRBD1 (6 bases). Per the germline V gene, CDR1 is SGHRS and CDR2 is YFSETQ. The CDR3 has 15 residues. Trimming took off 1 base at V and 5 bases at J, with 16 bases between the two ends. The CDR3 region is CASSLTGSAFDEQYF. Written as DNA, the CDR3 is TGCGCCAGCAGCTTGACAGGGTCCGCCTTCGACGAGCAGTACTTC. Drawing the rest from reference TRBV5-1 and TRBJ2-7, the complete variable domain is KAGVTQTPRYLIKTRGQQVTLSCSPISGHRSVSWYQQTPGQGLQFLFEYFSETQRNKGNFPGRFSGRQFSNSRSEMNVSTLELGDSALYLCASSLTGSAFDEQYFGPGTRLTVT.

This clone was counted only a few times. The CDR3 DNA sequence: TGTGCCAGCAGTGTCGGGGGGGGCAATACGGACTACACCTTC. It encodes CASSVGGGNTDYTF. The gene calls are TRBV6-5 and TRBJ1-2; D may be TRBD1 (6 bases). The germline V gene has CDR1 MNHEY and CDR2 SVGAGI. CDR3 size: 14 residues. The V end was cut by 5 bases, the J end by 10 bases, with 20 bases between.

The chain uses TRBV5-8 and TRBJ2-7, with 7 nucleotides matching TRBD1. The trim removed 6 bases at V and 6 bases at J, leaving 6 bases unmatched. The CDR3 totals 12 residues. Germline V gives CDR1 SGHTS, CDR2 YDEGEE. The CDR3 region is CASTLYRGEQYF. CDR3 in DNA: TGTGCCAGCACACTGTACAGGGGCGAGCAGTACTTC. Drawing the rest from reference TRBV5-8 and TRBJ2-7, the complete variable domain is EAGVTQSPTHLIKTRGQQATLRCSPISGHTSVYWYQQALGLGLQFLLWYDEGEERNRGNFPPRFSGRQFPNYSSELNVNALELEDSALYLCASTLYRGEQYFGPGTRLTVT.

The CDR3 nucleotides are TGTGCCAGCAGCGGGGGGGTCGTCGGGGAGCTGTTTTTT. Its protein product is CASSGGVVGELFF. The J gene is TRBJ2-2, the V gene TRBV5-6; 7 positions agree with TRBD2. V lost 4 bases and J lost 7; bases outside the gene matches: 4. The CDR3 is 13 residues long. CDR1 and CDR2 (germline): SGHDT, YYEEEE. The full variable domain, with the rest looked up from reference TRBV5-6 and TRBJ2-2, is DAGVTQSPTHLIKTRGQQVTLRCSPKSGHDTVSWYQQALGQGPQFIFQYYEEEERQRGNFPDRFSGHQFPNYSSELNVNALLLGDSALYLCASSGGVVGELFFGEGSRLTVL.

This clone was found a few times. This CDR3 is CASSPLAGGLYEQYF. The CDR3 bases are TGTGCCAGTAGTCCATTAGCGGGGGGACTGTACGAGCAGTACTTC. The chain employs TRBV19 and TRBJ2-7, with 10 bases aligning to TRBD2. Germline CDR1 is LNHDA and CDR2 is SQIVND (reference sequence). V lost 5 bases, J lost 4 bases, and 8 bases stayed unmatched. CDR3 size: 15 residues.

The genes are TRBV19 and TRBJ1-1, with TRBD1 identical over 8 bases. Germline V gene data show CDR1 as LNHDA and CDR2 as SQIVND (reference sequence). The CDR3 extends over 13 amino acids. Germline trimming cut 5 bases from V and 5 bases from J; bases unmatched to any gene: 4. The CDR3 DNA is TGTGCCAGTAGTTCCGACAGGGGAACTGAAGCTTTCTTT. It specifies CASSSDRGTEAFF.

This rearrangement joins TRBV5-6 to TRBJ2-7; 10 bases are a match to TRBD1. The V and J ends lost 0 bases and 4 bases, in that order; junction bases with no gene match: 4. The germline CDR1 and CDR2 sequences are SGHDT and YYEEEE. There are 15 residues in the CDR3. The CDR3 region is CASSLGTGQGYEQYF. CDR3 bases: TGTGCCAGCAGCTTGGGAACGGGACAGGGGTACGAGCAGTACTTC.

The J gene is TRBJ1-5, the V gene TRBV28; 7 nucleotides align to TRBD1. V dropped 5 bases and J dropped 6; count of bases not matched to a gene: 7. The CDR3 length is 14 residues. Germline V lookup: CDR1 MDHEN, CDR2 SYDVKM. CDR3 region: CASSQGGGIQPQHF. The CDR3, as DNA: TGTGCCAGCAGTCAGGGGGGAGGTATTCAGCCCCAGCATTTT.

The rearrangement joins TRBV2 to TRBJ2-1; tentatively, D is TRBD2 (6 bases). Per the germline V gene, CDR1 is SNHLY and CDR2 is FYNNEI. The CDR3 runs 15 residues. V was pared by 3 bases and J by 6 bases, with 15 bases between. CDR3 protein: CASSDLTNGGNEQFF. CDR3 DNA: TGTGCCAGCAGTGATTTGACAAACGGGGGCAATGAGCAGTTCTTC.

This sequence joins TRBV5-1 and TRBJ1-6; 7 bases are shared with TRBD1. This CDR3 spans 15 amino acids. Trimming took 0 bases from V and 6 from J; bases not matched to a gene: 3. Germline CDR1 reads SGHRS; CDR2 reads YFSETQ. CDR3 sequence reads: CASSLAQGGNSPLHF. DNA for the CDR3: TGCGCCAGCAGCTTGGCCCAGGGGGGTAATTCACCCCTCCACTTT.

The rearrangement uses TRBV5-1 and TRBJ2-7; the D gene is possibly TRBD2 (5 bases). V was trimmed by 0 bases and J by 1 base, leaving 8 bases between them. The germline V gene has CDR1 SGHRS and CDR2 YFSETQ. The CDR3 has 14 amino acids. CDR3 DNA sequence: TGCGCCAGCAGCTTGGTTCCGGGGTCCTACGAGCAGTACTTC. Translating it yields CASSLVPGSYEQYF.

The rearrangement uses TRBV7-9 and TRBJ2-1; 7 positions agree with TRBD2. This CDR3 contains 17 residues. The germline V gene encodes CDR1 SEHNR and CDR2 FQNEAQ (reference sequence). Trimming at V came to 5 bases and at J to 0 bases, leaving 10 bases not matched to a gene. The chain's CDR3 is CASSPAWGGSSYNEQFF. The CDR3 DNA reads TGTGCCAGCAGCCCCGCGTGGGGGGGAAGCTCCTACAATGAGCAGTTCTTC.

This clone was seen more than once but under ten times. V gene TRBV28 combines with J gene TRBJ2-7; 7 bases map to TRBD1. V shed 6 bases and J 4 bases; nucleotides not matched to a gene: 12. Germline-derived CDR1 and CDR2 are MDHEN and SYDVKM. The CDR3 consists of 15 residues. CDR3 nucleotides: TGTGCCAGCAGCCCCAATTGGGACAGCAATTACGAGCAGTACTTC. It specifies CASSPNWDSNYEQYF.

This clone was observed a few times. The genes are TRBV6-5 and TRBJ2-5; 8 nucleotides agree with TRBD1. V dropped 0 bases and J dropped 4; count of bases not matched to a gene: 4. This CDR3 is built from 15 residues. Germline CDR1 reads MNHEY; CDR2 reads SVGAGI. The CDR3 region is CASSYSKQGGETQYF. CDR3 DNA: TGTGCCAGCAGTTACTCGAAACAGGGGGGAGAGACCCAGTACTTC.

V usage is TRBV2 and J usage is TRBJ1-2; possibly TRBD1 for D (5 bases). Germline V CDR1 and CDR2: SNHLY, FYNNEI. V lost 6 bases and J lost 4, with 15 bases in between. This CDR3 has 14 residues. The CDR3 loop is CASRGTGGSYGYTF. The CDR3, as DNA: TGTGCCAGCAGAGGTACCGGGGGGAGCTATGGCTACACCTTC.